Listed below are T cell receptor beta chains from one sample, sequenced in a study of identical twins. TCRdb reprocessed the 5' RACE reads via MiXCR and lists one record per CDR3 protein. The sample includes about 240,000 distinct CDR3 sequences, approximately 6.8% of them seen just once. These data also formed part of another study, on yellow fever vaccine responses in identical twins.

The sample was CD8+ T cells sorted from blood. The source of these receptors is a woman between 18 and 29 years old in good health. The CDR3 runs from the conserved cysteine through the conserved F or W. Each record gives: CDR3 protein, D gene, J gene, V gene, clone size. A D gene is named only where the DNA matches it firmly. Size values are once, few and many counts, or a class for expanded clones, and some rows have none.

CDR3 protein: CASELGGGSDTQYF
D gene: -
J gene: TRBJ2-3
V gene: TRBV12-3/TRBV12-4
clone size: few

CDR3 protein: CASSLGTTYEQYF
D gene: -
J gene: TRBJ2-7
V gene: TRBV7-9
clone size: many

CDR3 protein: CASAPRPADSYGYTF
D gene: -
J gene: TRBJ1-2
V gene: TRBV5-1
clone size: many

CDR3 protein: CSARMGLATETQYF
D gene: TRBD2
J gene: TRBJ2-5
V gene: TRBV20-1
clone size: many

CDR3 protein: CASSQDEGANQPQHF
D gene: -
J gene: TRBJ1-5
V gene: TRBV4-2
clone size: few

CDR3 protein: CASNVGQGEVGELFF
D gene: TRBD1
J gene: TRBJ2-2
V gene: TRBV28
clone size: many

CDR3 protein: CASTTLELAGSYNEQFF
D gene: -
J gene: TRBJ2-1
V gene: TRBV28
clone size: -

CDR3 protein: CASSLDETGVNEQFF
D gene: TRBD1
J gene: TRBJ2-1
V gene: TRBV7-8
clone size: few

CDR3 protein: CASSESTALNEKLFF
D gene: -
J gene: TRBJ1-4
V gene: TRBV7-9
clone size: -

CDR3 protein: CASGTGNQAFF
D gene: -
J gene: TRBJ1-1
V gene: TRBV27
clone size: few

CDR3 protein: CATSDLDGTNTGELFF
D gene: -
J gene: TRBJ2-2
V gene: TRBV24-1
clone size: few

CDR3 protein: CASSLAQGVYTEAFF
D gene: TRBD1
J gene: TRBJ1-1
V gene: TRBV5-1
clone size: many

CDR3 protein: CASSWFTGNTGELFF
D gene: -
J gene: TRBJ2-2
V gene: TRBV6-5
clone size: few

CDR3 protein: CATSDLFSGQSNTEAFF
D gene: -
J gene: TRBJ1-1
V gene: TRBV24-1
clone size: -

CDR3 protein: CSVEEGGQFF
D gene: -
J gene: TRBJ2-1
V gene: TRBV29-1
clone size: many

CDR3 protein: CASSQVKDRASKNGYTF
D gene: TRBD1
J gene: TRBJ1-2
V gene: TRBV4-1
clone size: few

CDR3 protein: CASSFYSVVEETQYF
D gene: -
J gene: TRBJ2-5
V gene: TRBV12-3/TRBV12-4
clone size: many

CDR3 protein: CASSQEEYNEQFF
D gene: -
J gene: TRBJ2-1
V gene: TRBV3-1
clone size: many

CDR3 protein: CASSGGLALYNEQFF
D gene: TRBD2
J gene: TRBJ2-1
V gene: TRBV9
clone size: few

CDR3 protein: CASSQGQNDETQYF
D gene: -
J gene: TRBJ2-5
V gene: TRBV4-1
clone size: many

CDR3 protein: CASSWTSGRAPSYEQYF
D gene: TRBD2
J gene: TRBJ2-7
V gene: TRBV12-3/TRBV12-4
clone size: many

CDR3 protein: CSASSLAGAPGGGEQFF
D gene: TRBD2
J gene: TRBJ2-1
V gene: TRBV20-1
clone size: few

CDR3 protein: CAIPWGLANTGELFF
D gene: -
J gene: TRBJ2-2
V gene: TRBV6-1
clone size: -

CDR3 protein: CSVEDPWTSGSTDTQYF
D gene: TRBD2
J gene: TRBJ2-3
V gene: TRBV29-1
clone size: many

CDR3 protein: CSARDLVAGDSYNEQFF
D gene: -
J gene: TRBJ2-1
V gene: TRBV20-1
clone size: few

CDR3 protein: CAISDFEGAKNTGELFF
D gene: TRBD1
J gene: TRBJ2-2
V gene: TRBV10-3
clone size: few

CDR3 protein: CASSLEAGVRTDTQYF
D gene: -
J gene: TRBJ2-3
V gene: TRBV11-2
clone size: -

CDR3 protein: CASGDLAGNEQFF
D gene: TRBD2
J gene: TRBJ2-1
V gene: TRBV25-1
clone size: many